One TCR beta chain is described in this entry. Its antigen is still unknown. Using immunoSEQ multiplex PCR, the repertoire was profiled, and TCRdb retains in-frame clones only, with some absent. The data hold nearly 55,000 clones, with approximately 84% observed a single time. V was clipped by 1 base and J by 4 bases, with 13 bases between them. The CDR3 sequence is 15 residues long. Germline lookup yields CDR1 SGHAT and CDR2 FQNNGV. The data were taken from a study of T cell clones after liver transplantation. Points from the study as a whole: The donor-reactive repertoire was only partly measurable in a couple of subjects, lacking donor cells.

The sequence came from a human donor who received a liver transplant. The genes are TRBV11-2 and TRBJ1-2, with D tentatively TRBD1 (5 bases). The sample was CD4+ T cells from blood, taken before liver transplant. CDR3 in amino acids: CASSLGGREIYGYTF. CDR3 coding DNA: TGTGCCAGCAGCTTAGGGGGCAGGGAAATCTATGGCTACACCTTC. Filled out from reference TRBV11-2 and TRBJ1-2, the complete variable domain reads EAGVAQSPRYKIIEKRQSVAFWCNPISGHATLYWYQQILGQGPKLLIQFQNNGVVDDSQLPKDRFSAERLKGVDSTLKIQPAKLEDSAVYLCASSLGGREIYGYTFGSGTRLTVV.